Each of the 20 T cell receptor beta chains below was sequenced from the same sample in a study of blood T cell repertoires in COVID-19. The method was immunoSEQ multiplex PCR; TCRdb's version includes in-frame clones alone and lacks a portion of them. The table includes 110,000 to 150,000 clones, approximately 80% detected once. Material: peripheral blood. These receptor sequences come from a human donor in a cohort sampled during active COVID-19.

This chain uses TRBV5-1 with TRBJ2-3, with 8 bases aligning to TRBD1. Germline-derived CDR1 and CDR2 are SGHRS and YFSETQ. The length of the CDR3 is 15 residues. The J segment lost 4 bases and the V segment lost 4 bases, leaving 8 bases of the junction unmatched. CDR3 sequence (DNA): TGCGCCAGCAGCCTAAGGACAGGGCAGGCAGATACGCAGTATTTT. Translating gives CASSLRTGQADTQYF.

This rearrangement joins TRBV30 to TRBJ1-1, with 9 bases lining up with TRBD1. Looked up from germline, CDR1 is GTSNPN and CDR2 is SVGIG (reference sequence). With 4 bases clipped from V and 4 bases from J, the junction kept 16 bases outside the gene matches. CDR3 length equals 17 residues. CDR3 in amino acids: CAWTFPWDRALTTEAFF. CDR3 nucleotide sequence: TGTGCCTGGACTTTCCCATGGGACAGGGCTCTTACCACTGAAGCTTTCTTT.

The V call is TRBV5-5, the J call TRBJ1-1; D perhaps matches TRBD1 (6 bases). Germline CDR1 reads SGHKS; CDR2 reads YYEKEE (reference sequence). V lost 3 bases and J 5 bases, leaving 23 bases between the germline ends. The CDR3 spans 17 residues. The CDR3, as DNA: TGTGCCAGCAGCTCTCGGACAGTGCAGATTCAGGGGACTGAAGCTTTCTTT. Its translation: CASSSRTVQIQGTEAFF.

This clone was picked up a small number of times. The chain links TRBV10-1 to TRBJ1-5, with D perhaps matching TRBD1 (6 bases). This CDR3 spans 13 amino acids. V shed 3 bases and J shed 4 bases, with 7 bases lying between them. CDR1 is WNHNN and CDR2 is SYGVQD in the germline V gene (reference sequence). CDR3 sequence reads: CASSEQGNQPQHF. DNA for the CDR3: TGCGCCAGCAGTGAACAGGGTAATCAGCCCCAGCATTTT.

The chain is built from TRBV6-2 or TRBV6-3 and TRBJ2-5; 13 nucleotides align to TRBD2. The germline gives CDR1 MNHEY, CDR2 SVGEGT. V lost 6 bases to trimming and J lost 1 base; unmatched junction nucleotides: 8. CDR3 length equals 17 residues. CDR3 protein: CASSHNGLAGVQETQYF. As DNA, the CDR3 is TGTGCCAGCAGCCACAACGGACTAGCGGGGGTCCAAGAGACCCAGTACTTC.

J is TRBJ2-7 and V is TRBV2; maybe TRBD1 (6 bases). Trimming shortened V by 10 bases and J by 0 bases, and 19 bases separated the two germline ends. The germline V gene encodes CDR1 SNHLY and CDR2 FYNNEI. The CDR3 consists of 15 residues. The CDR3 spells CATRTVDLNSYEQYF. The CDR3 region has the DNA TGTGCCACCCGGACAGTCGACCTAAACTCCTACGAGCAGTACTTC.

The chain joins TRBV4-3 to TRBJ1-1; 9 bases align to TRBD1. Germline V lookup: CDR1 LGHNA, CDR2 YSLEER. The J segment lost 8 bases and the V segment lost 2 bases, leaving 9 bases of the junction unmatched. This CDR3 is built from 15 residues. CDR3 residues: CASSQPGQGFMEAFF. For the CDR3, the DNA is TGCGCCAGCAGCCAACCGGGACAGGGATTTATGGAAGCTTTCTTT.

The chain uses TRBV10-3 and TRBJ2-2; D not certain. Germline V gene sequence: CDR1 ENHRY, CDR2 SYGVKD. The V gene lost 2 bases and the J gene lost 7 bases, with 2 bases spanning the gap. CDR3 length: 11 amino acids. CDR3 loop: CAISELGELFF. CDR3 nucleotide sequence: TGTGCCATCAGTGAGCTCGGGGAGCTGTTTTTT.

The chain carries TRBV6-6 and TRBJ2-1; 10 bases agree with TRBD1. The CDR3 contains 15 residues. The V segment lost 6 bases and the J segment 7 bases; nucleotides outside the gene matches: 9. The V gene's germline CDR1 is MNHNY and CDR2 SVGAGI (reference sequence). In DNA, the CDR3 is TGTGCCAGCAGCCACGGTCGGGACAGGGGAAATGAGCAGTTCTTC. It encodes CASSHGRDRGNEQFF.

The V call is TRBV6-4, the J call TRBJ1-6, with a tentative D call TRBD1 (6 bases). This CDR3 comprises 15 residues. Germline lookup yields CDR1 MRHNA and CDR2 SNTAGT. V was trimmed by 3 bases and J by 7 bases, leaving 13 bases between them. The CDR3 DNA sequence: TGTGCCAGCAGTGATACAGGGTCTAGGAATTCACCCCTCCACTTT. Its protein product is CASSDTGSRNSPLHF.

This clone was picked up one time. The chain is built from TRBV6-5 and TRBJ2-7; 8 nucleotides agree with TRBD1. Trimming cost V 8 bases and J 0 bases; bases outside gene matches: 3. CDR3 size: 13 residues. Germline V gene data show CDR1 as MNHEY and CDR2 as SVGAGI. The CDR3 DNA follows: TGTGCCAGCCAGGGGGCCGGCTCCTACGAGCAGTACTTC. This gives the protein CASQGAGSYEQYF.

The CDR3 spells CAVRTGAKYEQYF. The CDR3 DNA follows: TGTGCCGTACGGACAGGGGCGAAGTACGAGCAGTACTTC. This chain joins TRBV10-3 and TRBJ2-7, with 9 bases fitting TRBD1. Losses at the gene ends were 11 bases for V and 4 bases for J; bases not matched to a gene: 9. The V gene's germline CDR1 is ENHRY and CDR2 SYGVKD. The CDR3 covers 13 residues.

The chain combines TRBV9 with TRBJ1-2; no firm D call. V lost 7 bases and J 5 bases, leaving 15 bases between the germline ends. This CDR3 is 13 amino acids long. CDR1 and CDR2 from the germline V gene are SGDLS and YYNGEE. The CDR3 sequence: CASARSSLYGYTF. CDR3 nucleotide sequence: TGTGCCAGCGCGAGGTCCTCGCTATATGGCTACACCTTC.

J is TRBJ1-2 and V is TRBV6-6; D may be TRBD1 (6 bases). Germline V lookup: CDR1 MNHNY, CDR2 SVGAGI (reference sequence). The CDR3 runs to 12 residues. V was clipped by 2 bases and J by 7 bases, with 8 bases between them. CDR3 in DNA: TGTGCCAGCAGTTACGCACAGGGTGGCTACACCTTC. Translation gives CASSYAQGGYTF.

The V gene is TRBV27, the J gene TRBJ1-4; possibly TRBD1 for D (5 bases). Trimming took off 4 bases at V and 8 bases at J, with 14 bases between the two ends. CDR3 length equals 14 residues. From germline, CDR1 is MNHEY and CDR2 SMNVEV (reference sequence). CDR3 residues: CASSSQVGREKLFF. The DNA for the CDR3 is TGTGCCAGCAGTTCACAGGTGGGAAGGGAAAAACTGTTTTTT.

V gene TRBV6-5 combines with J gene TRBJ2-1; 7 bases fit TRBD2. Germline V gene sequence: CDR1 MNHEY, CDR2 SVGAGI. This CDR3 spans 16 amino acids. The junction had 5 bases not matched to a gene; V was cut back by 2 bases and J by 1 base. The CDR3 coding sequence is TGTGCCAGCAGTTACGGATCAGCGGGGTCCTACAATGAGCAGTTCTTC. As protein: CASSYGSAGSYNEQFF.

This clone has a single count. The DNA for the CDR3 is TGTGCCAGCAGCCCAGGACTAGCGGGGACCGTGAATGAGCAGTTCTTC. This gives the protein CASSPGLAGTVNEQFF. The V gene is TRBV9, the J gene TRBJ2-1, with TRBD2 matching over 12 bases. Germline CDR1 reads SGDLS; CDR2 reads YYNGEE. The CDR3 runs to 16 residues. V gave up 4 bases and J gave up 7 bases; unmatched junction bases: 9.

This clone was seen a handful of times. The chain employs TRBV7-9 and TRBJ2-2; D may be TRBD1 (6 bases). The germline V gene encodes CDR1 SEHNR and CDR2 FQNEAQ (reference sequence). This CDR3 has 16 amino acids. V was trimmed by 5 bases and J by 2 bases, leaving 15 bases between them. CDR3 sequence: CASSGIGQRNTGELFF. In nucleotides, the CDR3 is TGTGCCAGCAGCGGAATCGGACAGCGAAACACCGGGGAGCTGTTTTTT.

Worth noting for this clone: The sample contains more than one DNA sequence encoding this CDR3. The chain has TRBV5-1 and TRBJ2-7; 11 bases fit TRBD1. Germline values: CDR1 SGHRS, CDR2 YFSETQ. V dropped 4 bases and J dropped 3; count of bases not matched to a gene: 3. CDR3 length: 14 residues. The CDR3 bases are TGCGCCAGCAGCATCGGGACAGGGGGCTACGAGCAGTACTTC. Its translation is CASSIGTGGYEQYF.

The CDR3 loop reads CASSLGLAGEQFF. As DNA, the CDR3 is TGTGCCAGCAGCCTCGGGCTAGCGGGTGAGCAGTTCTTC. The chain employs TRBV9 and TRBJ2-1; 8 bases line up with TRBD2. There are 13 residues in the CDR3. CDR1 is SGDLS, CDR2 YYNGEE, per germline. The V gene end was trimmed by 4 bases and the J gene end by 9 bases; junction bases not matched to a gene: 6.